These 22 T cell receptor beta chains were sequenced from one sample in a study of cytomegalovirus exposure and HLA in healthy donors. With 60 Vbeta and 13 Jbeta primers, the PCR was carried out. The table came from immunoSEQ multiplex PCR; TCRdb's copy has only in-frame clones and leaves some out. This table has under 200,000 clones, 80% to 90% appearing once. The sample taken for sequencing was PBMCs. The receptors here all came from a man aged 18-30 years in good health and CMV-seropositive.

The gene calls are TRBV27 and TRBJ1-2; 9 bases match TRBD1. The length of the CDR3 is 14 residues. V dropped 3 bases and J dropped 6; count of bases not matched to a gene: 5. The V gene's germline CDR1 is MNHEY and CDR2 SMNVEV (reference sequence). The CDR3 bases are TGTGCCAGCAGTTTTTATCGGACAGGGGATGGCTACACCTTC. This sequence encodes CASSFYRTGDGYTF.

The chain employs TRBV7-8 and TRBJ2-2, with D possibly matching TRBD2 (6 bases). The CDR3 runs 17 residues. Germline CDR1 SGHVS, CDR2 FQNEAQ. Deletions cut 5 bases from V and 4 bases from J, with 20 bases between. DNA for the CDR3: TGTGCCAGCAGCCCAACCCGTACTAGCCCTGGCACCGGGGAGCTGTTTTTT. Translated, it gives CASSPTRTSPGTGELFF.

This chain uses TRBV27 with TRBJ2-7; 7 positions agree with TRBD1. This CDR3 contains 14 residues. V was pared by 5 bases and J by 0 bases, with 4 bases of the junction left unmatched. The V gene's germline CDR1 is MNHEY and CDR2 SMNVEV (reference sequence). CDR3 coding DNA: TGTGCCAGCAGTCCGACAGGGAGCTCCTACGAGCAGTACTTC. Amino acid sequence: CASSPTGSSYEQYF.

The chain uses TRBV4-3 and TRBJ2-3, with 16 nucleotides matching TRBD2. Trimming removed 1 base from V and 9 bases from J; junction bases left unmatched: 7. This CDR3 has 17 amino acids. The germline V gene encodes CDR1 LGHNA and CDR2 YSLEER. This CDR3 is CASSQASGTSGGDTQYF. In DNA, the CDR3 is TGCGCCAGCAGCCAAGCCTCCGGGACTAGCGGGGGGGACACGCAGTATTTT.

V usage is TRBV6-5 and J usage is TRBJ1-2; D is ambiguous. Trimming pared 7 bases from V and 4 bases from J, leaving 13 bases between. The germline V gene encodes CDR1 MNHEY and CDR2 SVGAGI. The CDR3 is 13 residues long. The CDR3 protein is CASTETGGYGYTF. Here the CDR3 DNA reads TGTGCCAGCACCGAAACGGGTGGCTATGGCTACACCTTC.

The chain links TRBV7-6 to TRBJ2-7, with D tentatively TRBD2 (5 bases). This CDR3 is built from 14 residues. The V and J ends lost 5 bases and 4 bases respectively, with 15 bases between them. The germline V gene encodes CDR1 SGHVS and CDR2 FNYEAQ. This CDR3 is CASSQEGAGYEQYF. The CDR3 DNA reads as TGTGCCAGCAGCCAAGAGGGCGCTGGTTACGAGCAGTACTTC.

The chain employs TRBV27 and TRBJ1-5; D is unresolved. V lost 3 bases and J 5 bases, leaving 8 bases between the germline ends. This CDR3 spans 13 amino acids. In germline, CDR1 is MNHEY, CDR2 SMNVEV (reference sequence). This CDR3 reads CASSFSADQPQHF. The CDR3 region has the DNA TGTGCCAGCAGTTTTTCCGCGGATCAGCCCCAGCATTTT.

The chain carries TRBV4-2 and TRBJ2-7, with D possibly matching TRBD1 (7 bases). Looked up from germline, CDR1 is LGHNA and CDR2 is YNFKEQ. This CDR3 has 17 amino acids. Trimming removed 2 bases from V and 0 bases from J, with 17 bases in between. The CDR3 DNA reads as TGTGCCAGCAGCCAACAGAACAGGGGACTCACCTCCTACGAGCAGTACTTC. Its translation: CASSQQNRGLTSYEQYF.

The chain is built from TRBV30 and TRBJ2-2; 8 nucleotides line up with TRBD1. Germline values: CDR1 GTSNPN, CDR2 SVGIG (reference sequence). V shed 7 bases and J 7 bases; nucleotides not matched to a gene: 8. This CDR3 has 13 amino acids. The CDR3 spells CAFGQGRGGELFF. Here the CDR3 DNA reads TGTGCCTTTGGACAGGGAAGAGGCGGGGAGCTGTTTTTT.

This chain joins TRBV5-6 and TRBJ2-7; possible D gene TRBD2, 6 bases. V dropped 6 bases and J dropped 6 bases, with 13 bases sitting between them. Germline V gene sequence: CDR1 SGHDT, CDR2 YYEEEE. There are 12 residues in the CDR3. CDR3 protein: CASTMGGGEQYF. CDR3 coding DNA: TGTGCCAGCACAATGGGGGGAGGCGAGCAGTACTTC. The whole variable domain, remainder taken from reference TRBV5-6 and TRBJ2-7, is DAGVTQSPTHLIKTRGQQVTLRCSPKSGHDTVSWYQQALGQGPQFIFQYYEEEERQRGNFPDRFSGHQFPNYSSELNVNALLLGDSALYLCASTMGGGEQYFGPGTRLTVT.

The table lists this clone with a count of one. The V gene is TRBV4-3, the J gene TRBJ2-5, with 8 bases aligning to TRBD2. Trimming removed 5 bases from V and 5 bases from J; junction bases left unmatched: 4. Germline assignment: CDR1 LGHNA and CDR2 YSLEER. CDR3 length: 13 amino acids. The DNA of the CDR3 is TGCGCCAGCAGCTCACGGGGGGGGGAGACCCAGTACTTC. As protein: CASSSRGGETQYF.

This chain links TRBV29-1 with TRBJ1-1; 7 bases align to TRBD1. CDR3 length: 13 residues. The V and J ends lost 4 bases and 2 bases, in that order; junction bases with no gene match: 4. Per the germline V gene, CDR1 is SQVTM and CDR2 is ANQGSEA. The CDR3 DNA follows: TGCAGCGTTGGACAGGGCGATAACACTGAAGCTTTCTTT. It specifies CSVGQGDNTEAFF.

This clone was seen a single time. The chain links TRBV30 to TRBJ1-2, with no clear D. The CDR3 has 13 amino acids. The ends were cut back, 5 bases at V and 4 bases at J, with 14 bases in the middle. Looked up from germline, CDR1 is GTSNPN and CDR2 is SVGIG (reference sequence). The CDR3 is CAWSGKGGYGYTF. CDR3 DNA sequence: TGTGCCTGGTCGGGGAAGGGTGGCTATGGCTACACCTTC. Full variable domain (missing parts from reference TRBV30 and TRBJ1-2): SQTIHQWPATLVQPVGSPLSLECTVEGTSNPNLYWYRQAAGRGLQLLFYSVGIGQISSEVPQNLSASRPQDRQFILSSKKLLLSDSGFYLCAWSGKGGYGYTFGSGTRLTVV.

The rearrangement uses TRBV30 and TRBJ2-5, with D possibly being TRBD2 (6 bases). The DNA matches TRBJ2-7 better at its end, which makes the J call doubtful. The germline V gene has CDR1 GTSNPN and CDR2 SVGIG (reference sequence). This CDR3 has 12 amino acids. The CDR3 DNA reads TGTGCCTGGAGTGTACGCGGGGACGAGCAGTACTTC. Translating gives CAWSVRGDEQYF.

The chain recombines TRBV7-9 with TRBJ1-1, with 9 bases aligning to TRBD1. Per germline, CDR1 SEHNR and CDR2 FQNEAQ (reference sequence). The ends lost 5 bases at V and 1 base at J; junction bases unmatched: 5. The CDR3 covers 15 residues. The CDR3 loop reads CASSPGTGRNTEAFF. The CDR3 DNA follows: TGTGCCAGCAGCCCGGGGACAGGGAGGAACACTGAAGCTTTCTTT.

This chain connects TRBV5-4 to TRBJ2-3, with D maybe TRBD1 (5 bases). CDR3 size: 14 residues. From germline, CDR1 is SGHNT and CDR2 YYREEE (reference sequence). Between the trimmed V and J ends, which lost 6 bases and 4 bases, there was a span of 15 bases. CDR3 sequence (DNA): TGTGCCAGCAATTCTAGGGGATACGCAGATACGCAGTATTTT. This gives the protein CASNSRGYADTQYF.

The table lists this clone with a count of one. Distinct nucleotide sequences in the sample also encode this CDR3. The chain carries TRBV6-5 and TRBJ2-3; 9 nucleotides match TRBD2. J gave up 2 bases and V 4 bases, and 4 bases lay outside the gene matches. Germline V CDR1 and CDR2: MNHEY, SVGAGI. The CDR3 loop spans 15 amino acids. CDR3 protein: CASSFLAGATDTQYF. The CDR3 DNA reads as TGTGCCAGCAGTTTCTTAGCGGGGGCCACAGATACGCAGTATTTT.

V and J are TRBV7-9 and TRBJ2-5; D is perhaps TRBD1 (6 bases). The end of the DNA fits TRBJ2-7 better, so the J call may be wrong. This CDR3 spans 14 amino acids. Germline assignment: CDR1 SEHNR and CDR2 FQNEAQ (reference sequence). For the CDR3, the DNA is TGTGCCAGCAGCTTATTACAGGGACAATACGAGCAGTACTTC. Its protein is CASSLLQGQYEQYF.

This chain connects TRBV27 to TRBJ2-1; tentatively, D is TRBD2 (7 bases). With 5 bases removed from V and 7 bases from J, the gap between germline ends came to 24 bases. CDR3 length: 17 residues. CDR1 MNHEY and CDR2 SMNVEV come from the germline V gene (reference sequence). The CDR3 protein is CASSLRGGADLGNEQFF. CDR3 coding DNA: TGTGCCAGCAGTCTTAGGGGGGGGGCGGATTTAGGGAATGAGCAGTTCTTC.

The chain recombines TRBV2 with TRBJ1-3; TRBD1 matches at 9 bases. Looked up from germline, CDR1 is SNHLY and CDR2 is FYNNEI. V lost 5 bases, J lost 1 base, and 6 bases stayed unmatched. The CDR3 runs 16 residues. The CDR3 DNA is TGTGCCAGCAGTCTCCGGGACAGGGTATCTGGAAACACCATATATTTT. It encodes CASSLRDRVSGNTIYF.

CDR3: CASSDGGGYTF. The CDR3 DNA reads as TGTGCCAGCAGTGATGGAGGTGGCTACACCTTC. This rearrangement joins TRBV25-1 to TRBJ1-2; D unclear. Trimming took 3 bases from V and 7 from J, leaving 6 bases between them. CDR3 length: 11 amino acids. Germline values: CDR1 MGHDK, CDR2 SYGVNS.

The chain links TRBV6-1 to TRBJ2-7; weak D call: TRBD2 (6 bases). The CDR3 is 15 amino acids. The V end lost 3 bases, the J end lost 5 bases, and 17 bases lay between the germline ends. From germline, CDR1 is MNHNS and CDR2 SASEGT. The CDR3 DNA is TGTGCCAGCAGTGATCGGAGTGGGGGGAGGCACGAGCAGTACTTC. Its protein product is CASSDRSGGRHEQYF.